The present TCR beta chain was sequenced within a study of shared T cell receptors in the human thymus. CDR1 and CDR2 from the germline V gene are LGHNA and YSLEER. The CDR3 sequence is 17 residues long. The V end lost 3 bases, the J end lost 8 bases, and 23 bases lay between the germline ends. This clone came up once. Assay: immunoSEQ multiplex PCR; the TCRdb copy retains only in-frame clones and omits some. Of some 700,000 clones listed, roughly 90% are singletons. This sample was also put to use in a study of human thymus T cells.

The receptor's source is a boy less than two years old with a congenital heart defect. The chain uses TRBV4-3 and TRBJ2-1; D possibly corresponds to TRBD2 (6 bases). Sequencing input: thymocytes. The chain's CDR3 is CASSHPSGGRSFHEQFF. The CDR3 DNA is TGCGCCAGCAGCCACCCGAGCGGAGGGAGATCGTTCCATGAGCAGTTCTTC.